Following are 12 T cell receptor beta chains from one sample sequenced in a study of blood T cell repertoires in COVID-19. Measured with immunoSEQ multiplex PCR; TCRdb has only the in-frame clones, and not every one. In the table there are about 300,000 clones, approximately 91% of which are singletons. Source material: PBMCs or T cells enriched from blood (not recorded which). The receptors come from a man in his 60s who had recovered from COVID-19.

The chain has TRBV11-3 and TRBJ2-1; 13 bases are shared with TRBD2. From germline, CDR1 is SGHNT and CDR2 YENEEA. Losses at the gene ends were 1 base for V and 10 bases for J; bases not matched to a gene: 4. The CDR3 covers 15 residues. The CDR3 DNA is TGTGCCAGCAGCTTAGGTGGGACTAGCGGGATAGAGCAGTTCTTC. This codes for CASSLGGTSGIEQFF.

The rearrangement joins TRBV18 to TRBJ2-2; D may be TRBD2 (5 bases). The CDR3 contains 16 residues. V was cut by 0 bases and J by 4 bases, with 12 bases left in between. CDR1 and CDR2 (germline): KGHSH, LQKENI. CDR3 sequence (DNA): TGTGCCAGCTCACCACCCGGGAACCCACTCACCGGGGAGCTGTTTTTT. Its protein is CASSPPGNPLTGELFF.

The chain is built from TRBV7-3 and TRBJ2-3; 8 bases match TRBD2. V shed 1 base, J shed 6 bases, and the junction held 15 bases outside the gene matches. The CDR3 loop spans 18 amino acids. Per germline, CDR1 SGHTA and CDR2 FQGTGA. CDR3 sequence reads: CASSLNSGTSRAKDTQYF. CDR3 nucleotide sequence: TGTGCCAGCAGCTTAAACTCGGGGACTAGTAGGGCCAAGGATACGCAGTATTTT.

This clone was observed a handful of times. The chain recombines TRBV28 with TRBJ1-1, with D perhaps TRBD1 (5 bases). V shed 7 bases and J shed 2 bases, with 11 bases lying between them. Germline CDR1 is MDHEN and CDR2 is SYDVKM. The CDR3 totals 13 residues. CDR3 nucleotides: TGTGCCAGCACCCCCGGACACAACACTGAAGCTTTCTTT. Encoded protein: CASTPGHNTEAFF.

The chain joins TRBV19 to TRBJ2-7; TRBD2 aligns across 12 bases. The germline V gene has CDR1 LNHDA and CDR2 SQIVND (reference sequence). The CDR3 spans 16 residues. The V and J ends lost 4 bases and 2 bases, in that order; junction bases with no gene match: 6. The CDR3 loop reads CASSRGLAGQTYEQYF. The CDR3 DNA is TGTGCCAGTAGTAGAGGACTAGCGGGACAAACCTACGAGCAGTACTTC.

This chain links TRBV4-2 with TRBJ1-4; 12 positions match TRBD1. The CDR3 is 16 residues long. Trimming cost V 2 bases and J 5 bases; bases outside gene matches: 3. From germline, CDR1 is LGHNA and CDR2 YNFKEQ. The CDR3 sequence is CASSQKGTGGNEKLFF. The CDR3 bases are TGTGCCAGCAGCCAAAAGGGGACAGGGGGCAATGAAAAACTGTTTTTT.

This clone came up once. The chain has TRBV19 and TRBJ2-1, with 11 bases identical to TRBD2. J lost 8 bases, V lost 7 bases, and 7 bases had no gene match. This CDR3 has 14 amino acids. Germline V gene sequence: CDR1 LNHDA, CDR2 SQIVND (reference sequence). CDR3 nucleotide sequence: TGTGCCAGTACAAGACTAGCGGGAAGCGATGAGCAGTTCTTC. Its translation is CASTRLAGSDEQFF.

The chain's CDR3 is CASRAPSSGGYQETQYF. The DNA for the CDR3 is TGTGCCAGCAGGGCCCCCTCTAGCGGAGGGTACCAAGAGACCCAGTACTTC. V and J are TRBV2 and TRBJ2-5, with 7 bases lining up with TRBD2. Germline V gene data show CDR1 as SNHLY and CDR2 as FYNNEI. With V trimmed by 6 bases and J by 0 bases, 13 bases remained unmatched. CDR3 length equals 17 residues.

The chain carries TRBV5-1 and TRBJ2-2; perhaps TRBD2 as D (5 bases). The CDR3 spans 16 residues. CDR1 and CDR2 from the germline V gene are SGHRS and YFSETQ. V lost 0 bases and J 4 bases, leaving 13 bases between the germline ends. This CDR3 reads CASSLVVGMGTGELFF. In nucleotides, the CDR3 is TGCGCCAGCAGCTTGGTTGTCGGGATGGGCACCGGGGAGCTGTTTTTT.

CDR3 sequence (DNA): TGTGCCAGCAGTTTAACGCAGGGCCTTAATGAAAAACTGTTTTTT. It encodes CASSLTQGLNEKLFF. The chain joins TRBV27 to TRBJ1-4, with D possibly matching TRBD1 (5 bases). CDR3 length equals 15 residues. V lost 2 bases and J 4 bases, leaving 11 bases between the germline ends. In germline, CDR1 is MNHEY, CDR2 SMNVEV (reference sequence).

The chain employs TRBV27 and TRBJ1-4; 11 positions agree with TRBD1. CDR1 MNHEY and CDR2 SMNVEV come from the germline V gene (reference sequence). There are 17 residues in the CDR3. V lost 5 bases to trimming and J lost 0 bases; unmatched junction nucleotides: 5. CDR3 residues: CASSPGTGGATNEKLFF. CDR3 DNA: TGTGCCAGCAGTCCGGGGACAGGGGGTGCAACTAATGAAAAACTGTTTTTT.

The genes are TRBV10-3 and TRBJ2-7, with a weak D call TRBD1 (6 bases). Germline CDR1 and CDR2: ENHRY and SYGVKD. V was clipped by 3 bases and J by 3 bases, with 9 bases between them. The CDR3 spans 13 residues. CDR3 sequence reads: CAISDRDNYEQYF. CDR3 nucleotide sequence: TGTGCCATCAGTGATCGGGACAACTACGAGCAGTACTTC.